This T cell receptor (beta chain) was sequenced in a study of glioma-infiltrating T cells. General study results and limits: Above-expected tissue-blood divergence occurred in all gliomas, most in low-grade ones.

The CDR3 spans 13 residues. Germline V CDR1 and CDR2: LGHNA, YNFKEQ. Trimming removed 10 bases at V and 1 base at J, with 11 bases between. As to this clonotype: What it binds is unknown.

Amplification of TCR alpha and beta CDR3 regions from RNA used iRepertoire nested multiplex PCR. TCRdb fed the multiplex PCR reads into MiXCR, producing one record per CDR3 protein. The profile covers about 140,000 distinct CDR3 sequences, with roughly 43% appearing a single time and 15% to 25% taken by the ten largest. The source material was glioma tissue, nonneoplastic brain tissue, or PBMCs (not recorded which). The TCR sequence derives from a human donor with low-grade glioma or glioblastoma, undergoing nonglioma brain surgery, or in good health (not recorded which). This chain connects TRBV4-2 to TRBJ2-1; maybe TRBD1 (6 bases). The DNA for the CDR3 is TGTGCCATCCGAAGGGGGTCCTACAATGAGCAGTTCTTC. It translates to CAIRRGSYNEQFF.